This TCR beta chain emerged from a study of CD8+CD57+ T cells in acquired aplastic anemia. Study details: An average of around 3.5 ug of DNA was obtained from sorted CD4+ and CD8+ cells.

This clonotype was observed a few times. Its antigen is undetermined. TCR beta VDJ and CDR3 profiling used genomic DNA as template. A single record per CDR3 protein comes from TCRdb applying MiXCR to the reads. The profile shows 35,000 to 45,000 distinct CDR3 sequences, 65% to 80% of them singletons. The CDR3 totals 20 residues. Germline V CDR1 and CDR2: SGHAT, FQDESV (reference sequence). The V and J ends lost 5 bases and 2 bases respectively, with 31 bases between them. Study findings and constraints: CD8+ Simpson's diversity did not differ significantly between patients and controls. Between patients and controls, about 31 CD8+ CDR3 sequences were found in common.

The chain recombines TRBV11-1 with TRBJ2-7, with D possibly matching TRBD2 (5 bases). The receptor's source is a human donor in good health, serving as a control. The sample comprised sorted CD4+, CD8+, or CD8+CD57+ T cells (not recorded which) from PBMCs. The CDR3 DNA is TGTGCCAGCAGCGCCCGTGGGCCTCGGACTGTCGGGCAGGCAACCTACGAGCAGTACTTC. It encodes CASSARGPRTVGQATYEQYF.